One T cell receptor (beta chain) is described in this entry. Its recognized antigen is unknown. Base qualities are missing; no much larger clone stands one base away. This record comes from a study of immune characterization of retroperitoneal liposarcoma (dated by TCRdb to the late 2010s). The library was obtained by PCR. The run used a NextSeq 500. The public sequencing data were trimmed at Q25 with fastp and processed into clonotypes with MiXCR by TCRdb, which kept only in-frame beta chains. Entries that share a CDR3 protein sequence are merged under the most common genes and DNA. Here the sample has fewer than 5,000 distinct CDR3 sequences; approximately 29% occur a single time. 10% to 13% of the sample comes from the top ten. CDR1 MNHNS and CDR2 SASEGT were looked up in the germline V gene. V ends up 6 bases short and J 5 bases short, with an unmatched junction base count of 8. From the cysteine through the phenylalanine, the CDR3 covers 14 amino acids. Only the CDR3 portion is preserved as DNA: 42 bases, with reading frame beginning at the first base.

The receptor was derived from a female donor with retroperitoneal liposarcoma. The source material was blood. The sequence joins TRBV6-1 to TRBJ2-5; the junction holds 8 bases that match TRBD2. The CDR3 loop reads CASRDSGSSETQYF. The DNA is as follows: TGTGCCAGCAGGGACAGCGGGAGTTCTGAGACCCAGTACTTC.